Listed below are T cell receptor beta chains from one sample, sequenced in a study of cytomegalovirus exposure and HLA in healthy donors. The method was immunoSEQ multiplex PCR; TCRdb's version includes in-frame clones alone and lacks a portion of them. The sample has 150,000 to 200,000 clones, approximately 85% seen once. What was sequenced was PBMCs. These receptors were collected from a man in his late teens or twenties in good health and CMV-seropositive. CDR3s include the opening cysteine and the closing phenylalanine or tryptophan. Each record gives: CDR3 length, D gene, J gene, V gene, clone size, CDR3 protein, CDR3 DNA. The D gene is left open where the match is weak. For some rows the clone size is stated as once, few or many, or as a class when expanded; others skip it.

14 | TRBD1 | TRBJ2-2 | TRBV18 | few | CASSPIQGTGELFF | TGTGCCAGCTCACCAATACAGGGGACCGGGGAGCTGTTTTTT
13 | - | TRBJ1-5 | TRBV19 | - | CASSRGLDQPQHF | TGTGCCAGTAGTAGGGGGCTAGATCAGCCCCAGCATTTT
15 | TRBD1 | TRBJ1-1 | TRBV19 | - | CATAPGTGFGTEAFF | TGTGCCACCGCCCCCGGGACAGGGTTTGGCACTGAAGCTTTCTTT
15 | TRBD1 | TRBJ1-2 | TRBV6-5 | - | CASRQTPGTGYGYTF | TGTGCCAGCAGACAAACCCCGGGGACAGGGTATGGCTACACCTTC
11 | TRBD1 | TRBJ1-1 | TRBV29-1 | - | CSADNRGEAFF | TGCAGCGCTGATAACAGGGGTGAAGCTTTCTTT
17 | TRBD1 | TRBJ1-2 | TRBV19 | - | CASSIGRRQGSNYGYTF | TGTGCCAGTAGTATTGGGCGACGACAGGGGTCTAACTATGGCTACACCTTC
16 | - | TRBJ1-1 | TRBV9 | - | CASSRDPTGMNTEAFF | TGTGCCAGCAGTCGAGACCCCACCGGGATGAACACTGAAGCTTTCTTT
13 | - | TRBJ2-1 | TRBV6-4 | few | CASSPEGVNEQFF | TGTGCCAGCAGTCCCGAGGGGGTGAATGAGCAGTTCTTC
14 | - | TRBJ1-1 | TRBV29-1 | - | CSVILRGRRTEAFF | TGCAGCGTAATTTTAAGGGGCAGGCGGACTGAAGCTTTCTTT
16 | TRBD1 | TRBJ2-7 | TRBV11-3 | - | CASSLDGTDPNYEQYF | TGTGCCAGCAGCTTAGATGGGACAGACCCGAACTACGAGCAGTACTTC
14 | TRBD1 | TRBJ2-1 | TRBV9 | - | CASTRTGGYNEQFF | TGTGCCAGCACCCGGACAGGGGGCTACAATGAGCAGTTCTTC
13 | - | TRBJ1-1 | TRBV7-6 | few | CASSLRQNTEAFF | TGTGCCAGCAGCCTGAGACAGAACACTGAAGCTTTCTTT
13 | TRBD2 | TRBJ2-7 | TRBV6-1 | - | CASIGGGFTEQYF | TGTGCCAGCATTGGCGGGGGGTTTACAGAGCAGTACTTC
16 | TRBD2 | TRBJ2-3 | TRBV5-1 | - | CASSPGTSGDPDTQYF | TGCGCCAGCAGCCCCGGGACTAGCGGGGACCCCGATACGCAGTATTTT
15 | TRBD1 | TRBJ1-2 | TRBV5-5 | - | CASSPGQGAFYGYTF | TGTGCCAGCAGCCCGGGACAGGGTGCTTTCTATGGCTACACCTTC